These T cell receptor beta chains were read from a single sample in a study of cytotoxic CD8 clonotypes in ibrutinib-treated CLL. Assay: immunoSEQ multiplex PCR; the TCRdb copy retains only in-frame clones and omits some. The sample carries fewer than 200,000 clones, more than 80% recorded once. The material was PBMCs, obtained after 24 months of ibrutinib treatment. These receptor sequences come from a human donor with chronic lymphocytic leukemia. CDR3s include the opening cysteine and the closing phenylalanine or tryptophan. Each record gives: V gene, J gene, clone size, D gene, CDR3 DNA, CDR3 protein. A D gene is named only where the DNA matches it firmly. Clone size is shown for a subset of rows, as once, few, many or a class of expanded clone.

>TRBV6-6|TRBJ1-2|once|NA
TGTGCCAGCGGACCCAGGCTAGCTAACTATGGCTACACCTTC
CASGPRLANYGYTF
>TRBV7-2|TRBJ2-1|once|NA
TGTGCCAGCAGCTTAGCGAGGCTAGCGCTCAATGAGCAGTTCTTC
CASSLARLALNEQFF
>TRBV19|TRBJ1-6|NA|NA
TGTGCCAGTACCGTCCGGGACGGAGATGCCTCACCCCTCCACTTT
CASTVRDGDASPLHF
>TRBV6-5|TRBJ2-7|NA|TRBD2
TGTGCCAGCAGTTACTACCGTGGCGGGAGCTACGAGCAGTACTTC
CASSYYRGGSYEQYF
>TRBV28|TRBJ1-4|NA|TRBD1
TGTGCCAGCATAGCCCACCCCGGGACAGGGGACGAAAAACTGTTTTTT
CASIAHPGTGDEKLFF
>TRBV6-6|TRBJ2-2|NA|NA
NA
CASSTSIWDGGELFF
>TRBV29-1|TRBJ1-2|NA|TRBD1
TGCAGCACAGGACAGGGGGCTATTTCTGGGTATGGCTACACCTTC
CSTGQGAISGYGYTF
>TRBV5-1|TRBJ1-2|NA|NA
TGCGCCAGCAGCTTAAACGCCGAATTCGTCGGCTACACCTTC
CASSLNAEFVGYTF
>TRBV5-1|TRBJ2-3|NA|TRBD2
TGCGCCAGCAGCTTGCTAGCGGGGGGCCTCACAGATACGCAGTATTTT
CASSLLAGGLTDTQYF
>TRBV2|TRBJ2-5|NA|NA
TGTGCCAGCATGGCGAATGGGGAGACCCAGTACTTC
CASMANGETQYF
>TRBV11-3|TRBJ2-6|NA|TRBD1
TGTGCCAGCAGCCCCGGTCGGACAGGGGGCGGCGGGGCCAACGTCCTGACTTTC
CASSPGRTGGGGANVLTF
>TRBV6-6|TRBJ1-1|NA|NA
TGTGCCAGCAGTTACTCGAAGACTTTGAACACTGAAGCTTTCTTT
CASSYSKTLNTEAFF
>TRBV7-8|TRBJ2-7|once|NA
TGTGCCAGCAGTTCGATAACCGGGACCCGTCTAAAGCAGTACTTC
CASSSITGTRLKQYF
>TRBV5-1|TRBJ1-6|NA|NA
TGCGCCAGCAGCTTGGTCGGGGGTAATAATTCACCCCTCCACTTT
CASSLVGGNNSPLHF
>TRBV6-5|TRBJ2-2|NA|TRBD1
TGTGCCAGCAGACAGGGGGCGGGCACCGGGGAGCTGTTTTTT
CASRQGAGTGELFF
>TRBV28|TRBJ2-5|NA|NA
TGTGCCAGCAGTATCCCCTTGCGGGGAGAAGAGACCCAGTACTTC
CASSIPLRGEETQYF
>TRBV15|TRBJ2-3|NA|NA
TGTGCCACCGTTCGTCGACTAGGGGCAGATACGCAGTATTTT
CATVRRLGADTQYF
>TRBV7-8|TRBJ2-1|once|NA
TGTGCCAGCAGCTGGGCGTGGGGGGGCGGATTTTCTGAGCAGTTCTTC
CASSWAWGGGFSEQFF
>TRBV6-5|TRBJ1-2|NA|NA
TGTGCCAGCAGTTACGGCCAGCCTAACTATGGCTACACCTTC
CASSYGQPNYGYTF
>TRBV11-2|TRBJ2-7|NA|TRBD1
TGTGCCAGCAGCTTACTACAGGGGACCTACGAGCAGTACTTC
CASSLLQGTYEQYF
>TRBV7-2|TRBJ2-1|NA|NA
TGTGCCAGCAGCCCCTCTCCTATGGTGGTTGATGAGCAGTTCTTC
CASSPSPMVVDEQFF
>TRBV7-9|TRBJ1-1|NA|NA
TGTGCCAGCAGTGCTGCTCCGAACACTGAAGCTTTCTTT
CASSAAPNTEAFF
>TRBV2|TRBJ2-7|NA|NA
TGTGCCAGCAGCGATATAGGGGGCTACGAGCAGTACTTC
CASSDIGGYEQYF
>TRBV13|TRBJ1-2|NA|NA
TGTGCCAGCAGCTTAGGGTTCTATGGCTACACCTTC
CASSLGFYGYTF
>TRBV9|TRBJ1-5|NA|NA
TGTGCCAGCAGCCCTTTAGGGGGGGGAAATCAGCCCCAGCATTTT
CASSPLGGGNQPQHF
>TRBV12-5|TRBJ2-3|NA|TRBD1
TGTGCTAGTGGTCCGGGGACAGGGGGCGCAGATACGCAGTATTTT
CASGPGTGGADTQYF
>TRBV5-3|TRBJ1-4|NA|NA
TGTGCCAGAAGTTGGGGGATTCCAAGACCGGATGAAAAACTGTTTTTT
CARSWGIPRPDEKLFF
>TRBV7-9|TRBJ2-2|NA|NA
TGTGCCAGCAGCTTAAGAAGGTCCGGGGAGCTGTTTTTT
CASSLRRSGELFF
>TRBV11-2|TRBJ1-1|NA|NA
TGTGCCAGCAGCTTAGGCCTCCGGGGGCCCGTTGACACTGAAGCTTTCTTT
CASSLGLRGPVDTEAFF
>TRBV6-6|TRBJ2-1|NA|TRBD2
TGTGCCAGCACCTATGGACTAGCGACCTCCTACAATGAGCAGTTCTTC
CASTYGLATSYNEQFF
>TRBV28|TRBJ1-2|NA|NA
TGTGCCAGCAGACCCCCAGGTACCTATGGCTACACCTTC
CASRPPGTYGYTF
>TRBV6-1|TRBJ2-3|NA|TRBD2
TGTGCCAGCAGTCACAGACTAGCGGTAAAAGATACGCAGTATTTT
CASSHRLAVKDTQYF
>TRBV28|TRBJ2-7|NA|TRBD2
TGTGCCAGCAGACTCACTAGCGTCGGCGAGCAGTACTTC
CASRLTSVGEQYF
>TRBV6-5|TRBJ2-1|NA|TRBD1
TGTGCCAGCAGCCCGCGGACAGGGAACAATGAGCAGTTCTTC
CASSPRTGNNEQFF
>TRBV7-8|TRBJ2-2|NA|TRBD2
TGTGCCAGCAGCCAGTACATCCGGACTAGGGGCTTTGCGAACACCGGGGAGCTGTTTTTT
CASSQYIRTRGFANTGELFF
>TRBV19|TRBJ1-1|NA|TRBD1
TGTGCCAGTAGTCACCTGGGACAGGGGGCGACTGAAGCTTTCTTT
CASSHLGQGATEAFF
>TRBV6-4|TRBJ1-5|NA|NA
TGTGCCAGCATGAAGACAGGCAATCAGCCCCAGCATTTT
CASMKTGNQPQHF
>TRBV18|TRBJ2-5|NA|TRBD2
TGTGCCAGCTCACCCTTAGAGCTAGCGGGGCAAGAGACCCAGTACTTC
CASSPLELAGQETQYF
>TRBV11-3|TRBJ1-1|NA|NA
TGTGCCAGCAGCCCGACAGGGAACACTGAAGCTTTCTTT
CASSPTGNTEAFF
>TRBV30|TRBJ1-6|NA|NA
TGTGCCTGGAGGGTAGGGGGATCCTATAATTCACCCCTCCACTTT
CAWRVGGSYNSPLHF
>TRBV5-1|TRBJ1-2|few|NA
TGCGCCAGCAGCTTGGAGTCTTTCTATGGCTACACCTTC
CASSLESFYGYTF
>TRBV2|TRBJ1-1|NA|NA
TGTGCCAGCAGTGAAGAGGGGGGGGAAACTGAAGCTTTCTTT
CASSEEGGETEAFF
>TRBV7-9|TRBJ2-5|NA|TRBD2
TGTGCCAGCAGCTTGGGAATAGCGGGAGAGGTAGAGACCCAGTACTTC
CASSLGIAGEVETQYF
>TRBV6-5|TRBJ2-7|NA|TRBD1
TGTGCCAGCAGACAGGGGATGGCCTACGAGCAGTACTTC
CASRQGMAYEQYF
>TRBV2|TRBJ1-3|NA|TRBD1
TGTGCCAGCAGTGTTGGGGACAGGGACACTGGAAACACCATATATTTT
CASSVGDRDTGNTIYF
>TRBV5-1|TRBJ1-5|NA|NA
TGCGCCATACCTAAGAGGGGAAGCAATCAGCCCCAGCATTTT
CAIPKRGSNQPQHF
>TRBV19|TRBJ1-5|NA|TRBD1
TGTGCCAGCTTACCTTTGGACAGGGGGCTATGGAATCAGCCCCAGCATTTT
CASLPLDRGLWNQPQHF
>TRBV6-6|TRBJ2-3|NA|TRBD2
TGTGCCAGCAGATGGACTAGCGGGGGGGGAGATACGCAGTATTTT
CASRWTSGGGDTQYF
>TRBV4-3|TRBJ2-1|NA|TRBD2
TGCGCCAGCAGCCAAGAAGGGAGGGACAATGAGCAGTTCTTC
CASSQEGRDNEQFF
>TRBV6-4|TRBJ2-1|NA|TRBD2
TGTGCCAGCAGTGATACAGCGGGAGGATCCAATGAGCAGTTCTTC
CASSDTAGGSNEQFF
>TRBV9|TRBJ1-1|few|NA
TGTGCCAGCAGCGTAGTCGGGGATAGTGAAGCTTTCTTT
CASSVVGDSEAFF
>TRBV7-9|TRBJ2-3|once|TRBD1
TGTGCCAGCAGCTCGGGACAGGGCGGCTCAGATACGCAGTATTTT
CASSSGQGGSDTQYF
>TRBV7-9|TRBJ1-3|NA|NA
TGTGCCAGCAGCTTATATGGGCTGGGACCCCTTAGCTCTGGAAACACCATATATTTT
CASSLYGLGPLSSGNTIYF
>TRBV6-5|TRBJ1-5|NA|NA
TGTGCCAGCAGAGCGGACCGGACCAATCAGCCCCAGCATTTT
CASRADRTNQPQHF
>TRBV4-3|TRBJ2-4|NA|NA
TGCGCCAGCAGCCAAGATTTGGGCAGGGGAGGGGGCAAAAACATTCAGTACTTC
CASSQDLGRGGGKNIQYF